This T cell receptor beta chain was profiled in a study of T cells in localized non-small cell lung cancer. General study results and limits: Uninvolved neighboring lung showed the greatest T cell clonality, exceeding tumor. Researchers found a median approximately 53 of the top 100 tumor clones in adjacent lung. Sequencing involved a lone tumor region, leaving heterogeneity possible.

As to this clone: Its antigen is still unknown.

Generated by immunoSEQ multiplex PCR, the TCRdb table keeps only in-frame clones and is missing some. Among approximately 54,000 clones, 70% to 90% were seen once, and the ten largest hold about 4.8%. The CDR3 has 12 amino acids. Trimming removed 6 bases at V and 3 bases at J, with 11 bases between. Germline V gene sequence: CDR1 SQVTM, CDR2 ANQGSEA. The source is a woman between 40 and 69 years old with stage I lung adenocarcinoma. This chain links TRBV29-1 with TRBJ1-1, with TRBD1 as a possible D gene (6 bases). The sequencing used peripheral blood, collected before any cancer treatment. CDR3 residues: CSVSGHYTEAFF. The CDR3 nucleotides read TGCAGCGTGTCGGGACACTACACTGAAGCTTTCTTT.